A selection of T cell receptor beta chains follows, all from one sample in a study of regulatory T cells in long-lasting Graves disease. TCRdb re-derived calls from the multiplex PCR reads in MiXCR, one entry per CDR3 protein. Among some 320,000 distinct CDR3 sequences, 15% to 20% were seen once, and the ten largest hold approximately 35%. The material was peripheral blood mononuclear cells (PBMCs), obtained at new diagnosis, from a patient treated with antithyroid drugs. Receptors originate from a female donor with Graves disease. Each CDR3 is given with its conserved first and last residue. Fields, in order: CDR3 protein, CDR3 DNA, D gene, clone size, J gene, V gene. A D gene is named only where the DNA matches it firmly. Rows may omit the clone size; those that give it use once, few, many or a size class.

cdr3_aa: CATSRNQESEQYF
cdr3_nt: TGTGCCACCAGCAGAAACCAAGAGAGCGAGCAGTACTTC
d_call: -
clone_size: many
j_call: TRBJ2-7
v_call: TRBV15

cdr3_aa: CASSEADGSTDTQYF
cdr3_nt: TGTGCCAGCAGTGAAGCGGACGGCTCCACAGATACGCAGTATTTT
d_call: -
clone_size: many
j_call: TRBJ2-3
v_call: TRBV6-1

cdr3_aa: CASSVGPYNEQFF
cdr3_nt: TGTGCCAGCAGCGTAGGACCCTACAATGAGCAGTTCTTC
d_call: -
clone_size: few
j_call: TRBJ2-1
v_call: TRBV9

cdr3_aa: CASSIDQGSYGYTF
cdr3_nt: TGTGCCAGTAGTATAGATCAGGGCAGCTATGGCTACACCTTC
d_call: -
clone_size: many
j_call: TRBJ1-2
v_call: TRBV19

cdr3_aa: CASSLYGATGELFF
cdr3_nt: TGTGCCAGCAGTTTATATGGAGCCACCGGGGAGCTGTTTTTT
d_call: -
clone_size: many
j_call: TRBJ2-2
v_call: TRBV27

cdr3_aa: CASSQRPSPTPHSSTDTQYF
cdr3_nt: TGTGCCAGCAGCCAACGCCCGTCCCCGACGCCCCACTCTAGCACAGATACGCAGTATTTT
d_call: -
clone_size: many
j_call: TRBJ2-3
v_call: TRBV3-1

cdr3_aa: CATSRDNGWGQETQYF
cdr3_nt: TGTGCCACCAGCAGAGATAATGGGTGGGGGCAAGAGACCCAGTACTTC
d_call: -
clone_size: many
j_call: TRBJ2-5
v_call: TRBV15

cdr3_aa: CASGWSSTSNNEQFF
cdr3_nt: TGTGCTAGTGGCTGGTCTAGCACCTCTAACAATGAGCAGTTCTTC
d_call: -
clone_size: few
j_call: TRBJ2-1
v_call: TRBV12-5

cdr3_aa: CASIEDRGGDGYTF
cdr3_nt: TGTGCCAGCATTGAGGACAGGGGAGGGGATGGCTACACCTTC
d_call: TRBD1
clone_size: many
j_call: TRBJ1-2
v_call: TRBV6-1

cdr3_aa: CASSGGGRLNEQFF
cdr3_nt: TGTGCCAGCAGCGGGGGCGGGAGGTTAAATGAGCAGTTCTTC
d_call: TRBD2
clone_size: many
j_call: TRBJ2-1
v_call: TRBV9

cdr3_aa: CASSDNSVQYF
cdr3_nt: TGTGCCAGCAGTGACAATAGCGTGCAGTACTTC
d_call: -
clone_size: -
j_call: TRBJ2-7
v_call: TRBV3-1

cdr3_aa: CASSQTGLGSYNEQFF
cdr3_nt: TGTGCCAGCAGCCAAACAGGGTTAGGGTCCTACAATGAGCAGTTCTTC
d_call: -
clone_size: many
j_call: TRBJ2-1
v_call: TRBV14

cdr3_aa: CASRRGRGVNSPLHF
cdr3_nt: TGTGCCAGCAGACGGGGGAGGGGGGTTAATTCACCCCTCCACTTT
d_call: -
clone_size: few
j_call: TRBJ1-6
v_call: TRBV28

cdr3_aa: CAWSQRNTDTQYF
cdr3_nt: TGTGCCTGGTCACAGCGGAACACAGATACGCAGTATTTT
d_call: -
clone_size: many
j_call: TRBJ2-3
v_call: TRBV30

cdr3_aa: CASSSKASGGSEQFF
cdr3_nt: TGTGCCAGCAGTTCTAAAGCTAGCGGAGGCAGTGAGCAGTTCTTC
d_call: TRBD2
clone_size: -
j_call: TRBJ2-1
v_call: TRBV6-2/TRBV6-3

cdr3_aa: CASSTRGGDGYTF
cdr3_nt: TGTGCCAGTAGTACCCGCGGAGGGGATGGCTACACCTTC
d_call: -
clone_size: few
j_call: TRBJ1-2
v_call: TRBV19

cdr3_aa: CSASGTGPANYGYTF
cdr3_nt: TGCAGTGCTAGCGGTACAGGGCCCGCTAACTATGGCTACACCTTC
d_call: -
clone_size: many
j_call: TRBJ1-2
v_call: TRBV20-1

cdr3_aa: CSALNSGPTAFDNEQFF
cdr3_nt: TGCAGTGCTCTGAACTCCGGACCCACCGCTTTTGACAATGAGCAGTTCTTC
d_call: -
clone_size: few
j_call: TRBJ2-1
v_call: TRBV20-1

cdr3_aa: CASSHPTGGASYNEQFF
cdr3_nt: TGTGCCAGCAGCCACCCTACAGGGGGCGCCTCCTACAATGAGCAGTTCTTC
d_call: TRBD1
clone_size: few
j_call: TRBJ2-1
v_call: TRBV3-1

cdr3_aa: CASSIDNEQFF
cdr3_nt: TGTGCCAGCAGTATCGACAATGAGCAGTTCTTC
d_call: -
clone_size: many
j_call: TRBJ2-1
v_call: TRBV2

cdr3_aa: CASSETSGRINEQFF
cdr3_nt: TGTGCCAGCAGCGAGACTAGCGGGAGAATCAATGAGCAGTTCTTC
d_call: TRBD2
clone_size: many
j_call: TRBJ2-1
v_call: TRBV6-1

cdr3_aa: CATSRGLAGVLGTNTGELFF
cdr3_nt: TGTGCCACCAGCAGGGGACTAGCGGGAGTCCTGGGCACGAACACCGGGGAGCTGTTTTTT
d_call: TRBD2
clone_size: -
j_call: TRBJ2-2
v_call: TRBV15

cdr3_aa: CASGHRVLVKNIQYF
cdr3_nt: TGTGCCAGCGGACACAGGGTACTAGTCAAAAACATTCAGTACTTC
d_call: -
clone_size: -
j_call: TRBJ2-4
v_call: TRBV25-1

cdr3_aa: CASSPGHWSSYNEQFF
cdr3_nt: TGTGCCAGCAGCCCCGGACATTGGAGCTCCTACAATGAGCAGTTCTTC
d_call: -
clone_size: -
j_call: TRBJ2-1
v_call: TRBV3-1

cdr3_aa: CASSPRSGTEAFF
cdr3_nt: TGTGCCAGCTCTCCCCGGTCGGGCACTGAAGCTTTCTTT
d_call: -
clone_size: few
j_call: TRBJ1-1
v_call: TRBV18

cdr3_aa: CAWSTSMGREQYF
cdr3_nt: TGTGCCTGGAGTACGAGTATGGGGAGAGAGCAGTACTTC
d_call: -
clone_size: -
j_call: TRBJ2-7
v_call: TRBV30

cdr3_aa: CSVERGGTGSRNTQYF
cdr3_nt: TGCAGCGTTGAGAGGGGGGGGACAGGCAGTAGGAATACGCAGTATTTT
d_call: -
clone_size: -
j_call: TRBJ2-3
v_call: TRBV29-1

cdr3_aa: CASVGLAGGDTQYF
cdr3_nt: TGTGCCAGCGTAGGACTAGCGGGAGGAGATACGCAGTATTTT
d_call: TRBD2
clone_size: many
j_call: TRBJ2-3
v_call: TRBV11-2

cdr3_aa: CATSGEPGLAEQADTQYF
cdr3_nt: TGTGCCACCAGTGGCGAACCCGGTCTAGCGGAGCAGGCAGATACGCAGTATTTT
d_call: TRBD2
clone_size: many
j_call: TRBJ2-3
v_call: TRBV24-1

cdr3_aa: CASSYSGRGGLTQYF
cdr3_nt: TGTGCCAGCAGTTACTCGGGACGGGGCGGCTTAACCCAGTACTTC
d_call: -
clone_size: many
j_call: TRBJ2-5
v_call: TRBV6-5

cdr3_aa: CARSSVDPTDTQYF
cdr3_nt: TGTGCCAGAAGTTCAGTTGACCCGACCGATACGCAGTATTTT
d_call: -
clone_size: -
j_call: TRBJ2-3
v_call: TRBV28

cdr3_aa: CASSEHPNTEAFF
cdr3_nt: TGTGCCAGCAGCGAGCACCCGAACACTGAAGCTTTCTTT
d_call: -
clone_size: -
j_call: TRBJ1-1
v_call: TRBV9

cdr3_aa: CATSALSTDTQYF
cdr3_nt: TGTGCCACCAGTGCCCTTAGCACAGATACGCAGTATTTT
d_call: -
clone_size: many
j_call: TRBJ2-3
v_call: TRBV24-1

cdr3_aa: CASLRVGKNIQYF
cdr3_nt: TGTGCCAGCTTAAGGGTCGGCAAAAACATTCAGTACTTC
d_call: -
clone_size: many
j_call: TRBJ2-4
v_call: TRBV12-3/TRBV12-4

cdr3_aa: CASSLRGATDEQFF
cdr3_nt: TGTGCCAGCAGTTTGAGGGGCGCGACAGATGAGCAGTTCTTC
d_call: -
clone_size: many
j_call: TRBJ2-1
v_call: TRBV12-3/TRBV12-4

cdr3_aa: CASSEESMNRAEQYF
cdr3_nt: TGTGCCAGCAGTGAAGAATCAATGAATCGGGCCGAGCAGTACTTC
d_call: -
clone_size: -
j_call: TRBJ2-7
v_call: TRBV24-1

cdr3_aa: CASRGGWAEETQYF
cdr3_nt: TGTGCCAGCAGGGGTGGGTGGGCAGAAGAGACCCAGTACTTC
d_call: -
clone_size: many
j_call: TRBJ2-5
v_call: TRBV6-1

cdr3_aa: CAWSAWAYEQYF
cdr3_nt: TGTGCCTGGAGTGCGTGGGCCTACGAGCAGTACTTC
d_call: -
clone_size: many
j_call: TRBJ2-7
v_call: TRBV30

cdr3_aa: CASSPPGRVPGYTF
cdr3_nt: TGTGCCAGCAGCCCCCCCGGGAGGGTCCCCGGCTACACCTTC
d_call: -
clone_size: -
j_call: TRBJ1-2
v_call: TRBV7-2

cdr3_aa: CASSTLPTSGSDEQFF
cdr3_nt: TGTGCCAGTAGTACCCTCCCAACTAGCGGGAGCGATGAGCAGTTCTTC
d_call: TRBD2
clone_size: many
j_call: TRBJ2-1
v_call: TRBV19

cdr3_aa: CASSVAPGNTEAFF
cdr3_nt: TGTGCCAGCAGCGTAGCTCCCGGGAACACTGAAGCTTTCTTT
d_call: -
clone_size: many
j_call: TRBJ1-1
v_call: TRBV9

cdr3_aa: CASSRAGGPLYEQYF
cdr3_nt: TGCGCCAGCAGCAGAGCGGGAGGGCCCCTCTACGAGCAGTACTTC
d_call: TRBD2
clone_size: -
j_call: TRBJ2-7
v_call: TRBV5-1

cdr3_aa: CASSEQGALSPLHF
cdr3_nt: TGTGCCAGCAGTGAACAGGGGGCCCTGTCACCCCTCCACTTT
d_call: TRBD1
clone_size: -
j_call: TRBJ1-6
v_call: TRBV6-2/TRBV6-3

cdr3_aa: CSARDPGGGTFF
cdr3_nt: TGCAGTGCTAGAGATCCGGGGGGGGGAACTTTCTTT
d_call: -
clone_size: few
j_call: TRBJ1-1
v_call: TRBV20-1

cdr3_aa: CASSTGTGFPYF
cdr3_nt: TGCGCCAGCAGCACGGGGACAGGATTTCCGTATTTT
d_call: TRBD1
clone_size: -
j_call: TRBJ2-3
v_call: TRBV5-1

cdr3_aa: CASRPGQGNNNEQFF
cdr3_nt: TGTGCCAGTAGACCGGGACAGGGGAACAACAATGAGCAGTTCTTC
d_call: TRBD1
clone_size: -
j_call: TRBJ2-1
v_call: TRBV19

cdr3_aa: CSVAKGANQPQHF
cdr3_nt: TGCAGCGTTGCTAAGGGGGCGAATCAGCCCCAGCATTTT
d_call: TRBD1
clone_size: many
j_call: TRBJ1-5
v_call: TRBV29-1

cdr3_aa: CAISEGSTEAFF
cdr3_nt: TGTGCCATCAGTGAGGGAAGCACTGAAGCTTTCTTT
d_call: -
clone_size: many
j_call: TRBJ1-1
v_call: TRBV10-3

cdr3_aa: CASTNPNEKLFF
cdr3_nt: TGTGCCAGCACCAACCCCAATGAAAAACTGTTTTTT
d_call: -
clone_size: many
j_call: TRBJ1-4
v_call: TRBV7-9

cdr3_aa: CASSPPRETQYF
cdr3_nt: TGTGCCAGCTCACCACCTAGAGAGACCCAGTACTTC
d_call: -
clone_size: many
j_call: TRBJ2-5
v_call: TRBV18